The 21 T cell receptor beta chains given below trace back to one sample, sequenced in a study of a mutant IDH1 vaccine in newly diagnosed glioma. The time point is: week 23, last vaccination. Vaccine doses each comprised 300 ug of mutant IDH1 20-mer peptide, with topical imiquimod. These receptors have no known antigen. TCRdb keeps only in-frame clones here, not all; method: immunoSEQ multiplex PCR. Of roughly 45,000 clones in the sample, approximately 84% were seen once. This specimen was PBMCs, taken from a glioma patient whose treatment included an IDH1 peptide vaccine. The receptor set was obtained from a woman between 18 and 29 years old with glioma. Some clones in this sample may be carry-over from other donors' samples.

In its sample, this clone was seen a few times. The CDR3: CASSPGGLSSKLFF. CDR3 DNA sequence: TGTGCCAGCTCACCGGGGGGGCTGTCCTCGAAACTGTTTTTT. The rearrangement uses TRBV18 and TRBJ1-4; tentative D call: TRBD1 (6 bases). Germline assignment: CDR1 KGHSH and CDR2 LQKENI. CDR3 length: 14 residues. V was pared by 3 bases and J by 11 bases, with 16 bases between.

This clone occurred once. DNA of the CDR3: TGTGCCAGCAGCCCGGGACTAGCGGTACAGTTCTTC. Its protein product is CASSPGLAVQFF. The rearrangement links TRBV13 to TRBJ2-1; 11 positions agree with TRBD2. The CDR3 runs to 12 residues. The V segment lost 5 bases and the J segment 13 bases; nucleotides outside the gene matches: 4. CDR1 PRHDT and CDR2 FYEKMQ come from the germline V gene (reference sequence). Together with reference TRBV13 and TRBJ2-1, the CDR3 gives the full variable domain: AAGVIQSPRHLIKEKRETATLKCYPIPRHDTVYWYQQGPGQDPQFLISFYEKMQSDKGSIPDRFSAQQFSDYHSELNMSSLELGDSALYFCASSPGLAVQFFGPGTRLTVL.

This clone was detected once. The chain combines TRBV30 with TRBJ2-5; 7 bases map to TRBD2. CDR1 and CDR2 (germline): GTSNPN, SVGIG (reference sequence). V trimming: 0 bases; J trimming: 7 bases; junction bases outside the gene matches: 8. The CDR3 totals 14 residues. The CDR3 bases are TGTGCCTGGAGTGTACTTAGCGGGTTTGGGACCCAGTACTTC. It encodes CAWSVLSGFGTQYF.

The CDR3 coding sequence is TGTGCCAGCAGCTCAACTGGGAGAAGGGTCGGGGAGCTGTTTTTT. It translates to CASSSTGRRVGELFF. This chain connects TRBV9 to TRBJ2-2; possible D gene TRBD2, 5 bases. The CDR3 runs 15 residues. Germline V gene data show CDR1 as SGDLS and CDR2 as YYNGEE. Deletions cut 4 bases from V and 7 bases from J, with 17 bases between. The full variable domain, its missing parts supplied by reference TRBV9 and TRBJ2-2, is DSGVTQTPKHLITATGQRVTLRCSPRSGDLSVYWYQQSLDQGLQFLIQYYNGEERAKGNILERFSAQQFPDLHSELNLSSLELGDSALYFCASSSTGRRVGELFFGEGSRLTVL.

This clone was counted a single time. The V and J genes are TRBV13 and TRBJ2-2, with D possibly being TRBD2 (5 bases). This CDR3 comprises 15 residues. Germline V gene sequence: CDR1 PRHDT, CDR2 FYEKMQ (reference sequence). V lost 3 bases and J lost 6, with 14 bases in between. The CDR3, as DNA: TGTGCCAGCAGCTTCCCCCTGGCGGGCGCCGGGGAGCTGTTTTTT. Amino acids: CASSFPLAGAGELFF.

This chain uses TRBV2 with TRBJ1-6; TRBD1 might be the D (5 bases). The CDR3 contains 15 residues. With 2 bases removed from V and 12 bases from J, the gap between germline ends came to 17 bases. Germline CDR1 SNHLY, CDR2 FYNNEI. CDR3 in amino acids: CASSERGTAYGPLHF. DNA of the CDR3: TGTGCCAGCAGTGAACGGGGGACTGCCTACGGACCCCTCCACTTT.

This chain uses TRBV13 with TRBJ1-2; TRBD1 matches 8 bases. The CDR3 loop spans 16 amino acids. V gave up 4 bases and J gave up 2 bases; unmatched junction bases: 9. Looked up from germline, CDR1 is PRHDT and CDR2 is FYEKMQ (reference sequence). The CDR3 DNA sequence: TGTGCCAGCAGCTCAGTTTTGGACAGGGAAAACTATGGCTACACCTTC. Its translation is CASSSVLDRENYGYTF.

Only a few counts were recorded for this clone. This sequence joins TRBV7-9 and TRBJ1-5; TRBD1 matches 7 bases. CDR1 is SEHNR and CDR2 is FQNEAQ in the germline V gene (reference sequence). The CDR3 extends over 13 amino acids. J gave up 0 bases and V 8 bases, and 1 base lay outside the gene matches. In DNA form, the CDR3 reads TGTGCCAGCGGGGACAGTAGCAATCAGCCCCAGCATTTT. Translating it yields CASGDSSNQPQHF.

The CDR3 sequence: CASSVSAYKTYYGYTF. The CDR3 DNA reads as TGTGCCAGCAGTGTTAGCGCATACAAGACTTACTATGGCTACACCTTC. V gene TRBV6-1 combines with J gene TRBJ1-2; D unclear. The length of the CDR3 is 16 residues. Germline loops: CDR1 MNHNS, CDR2 SASEGT. V dropped 4 bases and J dropped 3 bases, with 18 bases sitting between them.

This chain joins TRBV2 and TRBJ1-1; TRBD1 agrees at 9 bases. Unmatched junction bases numbered 9, after V lost 2 bases and J lost 8 bases. CDR1 SNHLY and CDR2 FYNNEI come from the germline V gene. CDR3 length: 15 amino acids. This CDR3 reads CASSELGQGLGEAFF. CDR3 coding DNA: TGTGCCAGCAGTGAACTTGGACAGGGGCTAGGGGAAGCTTTCTTT.

The gene calls are TRBV5-4 and TRBJ2-7; perhaps D is TRBD1 or TRBD2 (5 bases each). V was cut by 3 bases and J by 3 bases, with 10 bases left in between. Germline V gives CDR1 SGHNT, CDR2 YYREEE (reference sequence). There are 13 residues in the CDR3. The DNA for the CDR3 is TGTGCCAGCAGCTCCGGGACGGGCTACGAGCAGTACTTC. Translating gives CASSSGTGYEQYF.

The V gene is TRBV7-2, the J gene TRBJ2-2; D is perhaps TRBD1 (5 bases). This CDR3 comprises 13 residues. Germline assignment: CDR1 SGHTA and CDR2 FQGNSA. The ends were cut back, 5 bases at V and 4 bases at J, with 8 bases in the middle. The CDR3 protein is CASSRTGTGELFF. Written as DNA, the CDR3 is TGTGCCAGCAGCCGAACAGGCACCGGGGAGCTGTTTTTT.

The CDR3 spells CASSPTGPREKLFF. CDR3 bases: TGTGCCAGCAGCCCGACAGGGCCCCGGGAAAAACTGTTTTTT. V and J are TRBV25-1 and TRBJ1-4; 7 bases line up with TRBD1. J lost 8 bases, V lost 6 bases, and 9 bases had no gene match. Per the germline V gene, CDR1 is MGHDK and CDR2 is SYGVNS. The CDR3 consists of 14 residues. Using reference TRBV25-1 and TRBJ1-4 for the parts outside the CDR3, the full variable domain is EADIYQTPRYLVIGTGKKITLECSQTMGHDKMYWYQQDPGMELHLIHYSYGVNSTEKGDLSSESTVSRIRTEHFPLTLESARPSHTSQYLCASSPTGPREKLFFGSGTQLSVL.

The chain recombines TRBV7-6 with TRBJ2-2, with D perhaps assigned TRBD1 or TRBD2 (6 bases each). Germline CDR1 reads SGHVS; CDR2 reads FNYEAQ. V was shortened by 3 bases and J by 9 bases, with 11 bases between the two germline ends. The CDR3 consists of 13 residues. In nucleotides, the CDR3 is TGTGCCAGCAGCTTGGGGGGCAGACGGGAGCTGTTTTTT. It specifies CASSLGGRRELFF.

V and J are TRBV5-4 and TRBJ2-7; 8 bases align to TRBD2. Germline V gene data show CDR1 as SGHNT and CDR2 as YYREEE (reference sequence). The CDR3 is made up of 14 amino acids. J gave up 1 base and V 2 bases, and 2 bases lay outside the gene matches. The CDR3 sequence is CASSFGGVSYEQYF. DNA of the CDR3: TGTGCCAGCAGCTTCGGGGGGGTTTCCTACGAGCAGTACTTC.

This sequence joins TRBV29-1 and TRBJ2-1; 8 nucleotides match TRBD2. This CDR3 comprises 14 residues. Germline CDR1 and CDR2: SQVTM and ANQGSEA. V lost 1 base and J lost 9; bases outside the gene matches: 8. The CDR3 loop reads CSVEGGLDLVEQFF. CDR3 nucleotide sequence: TGCAGCGTTGAAGGGGGACTAGATCTGGTTGAGCAGTTCTTC.

J is TRBJ2-3 and V is TRBV25-1; TRBD1 might be the D (7 bases). This CDR3 is built from 15 residues. In germline, CDR1 is MGHDK, CDR2 SYGVNS. V shed 2 bases and J shed 6 bases, with 15 bases lying between them. CDR3 DNA sequence: TGTGCCAGCAGTGAAGTCGGCAGGGGGAGGGATACGCAGTATTTT. Translating it yields CASSEVGRGRDTQYF.

CDR3 coding DNA: TGTGCCAGCAGTCTTACGACAGTCTCCTACGAGCAGTACTTC. This sequence encodes CASSLTTVSYEQYF. V gene TRBV7-9 combines with J gene TRBJ2-7; possibly TRBD1 for D (5 bases). Germline V gives CDR1 SEHNR, CDR2 FQNEAQ (reference sequence). CDR3 size: 14 residues. Trimming took off 6 bases at V and 0 bases at J, with 12 bases between the two ends.

The chain combines TRBV9 with TRBJ2-2, with 9 bases that match TRBD2. This CDR3 contains 20 residues. CDR1 is SGDLS and CDR2 is YYNGEE in the germline V gene. Trimming cost V 4 bases and J 6 bases; bases outside gene matches: 22. CDR3 bases: TGTGCCAGCAGCCAATCGGGGGGAGGGCGCGGGGGGGCCTACTCCGGGGAGCTGTTTTTT. It codes for CASSQSGGGRGGAYSGELFF. Complete variable domain (other parts from reference TRBV9 and TRBJ2-2): DSGVTQTPKHLITATGQRVTLRCSPRSGDLSVYWYQQSLDQGLQFLIQYYNGEERAKGNILERFSAQQFPDLHSELNLSSLELGDSALYFCASSQSGGGRGGAYSGELFFGEGSRLTVL.

The rearrangement joins TRBV18 to TRBJ1-1; 7 positions agree with TRBD1. Trimming cost V 3 bases and J 8 bases; bases outside gene matches: 15. Looked up from germline, CDR1 is KGHSH and CDR2 is LQKENI. The CDR3 spans 16 residues. Written as DNA, the CDR3 is TGTGCCAGCTCACCTCTGGACAGGTTAGTTTCTAAGGAAGCTTTCTTT. It is translated as CASSPLDRLVSKEAFF.

The rearrangement joins TRBV28 to TRBJ2-2, with a tentative D call TRBD1 (5 bases). Per the germline V gene, CDR1 is MDHEN and CDR2 is SYDVKM. The CDR3 contains 15 residues. Trimming shortened V by 7 bases and J by 8 bases, and 20 bases separated the two germline ends. This CDR3 reads CASIGPRVDLGELFF. The CDR3 DNA is TGTGCCAGCATCGGCCCCAGGGTGGATTTAGGGGAGCTGTTTTTT.